The 18 T cell receptor beta chains listed next were all sequenced from one sample in a study of technical replicates of blood from a handful of donors. This table comes from immunoSEQ multiplex PCR, and its TCRdb copy is limited to in-frame clones, with some not included. The sample holds more than 90,000 clones, over 90% seen once. Sequenced sample: T cells isolated from PBMCs. The receptor set was obtained from a human donor in good health.

The chain combines TRBV5-4 with TRBJ1-6; 9 bases agree with TRBD1. This CDR3 has 15 amino acids. Germline-derived CDR1 and CDR2 are SGHNT and YYREEE (reference sequence). With 4 bases clipped from V and 12 bases from J, the junction kept 11 bases outside the gene matches. DNA for the CDR3: TGTGCCAGCAGCGCGGGACAGGGTACTGAAAAACCCCTCCACTTT. Translated: CASSAGQGTEKPLHF.

This chain uses TRBV5-1 with TRBJ2-3, with 8 bases identical to TRBD1. The CDR3 contains 16 residues. The V segment lost 1 base and the J segment 4 bases; nucleotides outside the gene matches: 8. The germline gives CDR1 SGHRS, CDR2 YFSETQ. This CDR3 is CASSLFGQGGADTQYF. Written as DNA, the CDR3 is TGCGCCAGCAGCTTGTTTGGACAGGGAGGAGCAGATACGCAGTATTTT. The full variable domain, rest sourced from reference TRBV5-1 and TRBJ2-3, is KAGVTQTPRYLIKTRGQQVTLSCSPISGHRSVSWYQQTPGQGLQFLFEYFSETQRNKGNFPGRFSGRQFSNSRSEMNVSTLELGDSALYLCASSLFGQGGADTQYFGPGTRLTVL.

The J gene is TRBJ2-3, the V gene TRBV4-2, with D tentatively TRBD2 (6 bases). The germline CDR1 and CDR2 sequences are LGHNA and YNFKEQ. The CDR3 covers 17 residues. Trimming took 3 bases from V and 2 from J, leaving 18 bases between them. This CDR3 reads CASSQARGSGYTDTQYF. The CDR3 region has the DNA TGTGCCAGCAGCCAGGCTCGGGGTAGCGGATACACAGATACGCAGTATTTT.

The CDR3 here is CASSAAGLAAYNEQFF. CDR3 nucleotides: TGTGCCAGCAGCGCCGCGGGACTAGCGGCGTACAATGAGCAGTTCTTC. V and J are TRBV6-6 and TRBJ2-1; 11 nucleotides match TRBD2. From germline, CDR1 is MNHNY and CDR2 SVGAGI (reference sequence). The V gene end was trimmed by 6 bases and the J gene end by 4 bases; junction bases not matched to a gene: 8. The CDR3 sequence is 16 residues long.

This rearrangement joins TRBV6-5 to TRBJ1-2; no definite D call. The CDR3 totals 12 residues. Germline CDR1 reads MNHEY; CDR2 reads SVGAGI. V dropped 8 bases and J dropped 4 bases, with 11 bases sitting between them. CDR3 DNA: TGTGCCAGCCTAGATCGGGGCTATGGCTACACCTTC. Encoded protein: CASLDRGYGYTF.

The CDR3 sequence is CASSLVGGETQYF. DNA for the CDR3: TGTGCCAGCAGTCTGGTGGGAGGAGAGACCCAGTACTTC. The genes are TRBV7-9 and TRBJ2-5, with D maybe TRBD2 (6 bases). V was pared by 6 bases and J by 4 bases, with 12 bases between. The germline gives CDR1 SEHNR, CDR2 FQNEAQ (reference sequence). This CDR3 contains 13 residues.

In DNA form, the CDR3 reads TGTGCCAGCAGTGCAGCGACAGGGGGCGCTTCCGGGGAGCTGTTTTTT. Its translation: CASSAATGGASGELFF. This chain links TRBV6-1 with TRBJ2-2; 10 nucleotides align to TRBD1. V shed 4 bases, J shed 6 bases, and the junction held 8 bases outside the gene matches. The CDR3 is 16 amino acids. Germline V gene data show CDR1 as MNHNS and CDR2 as SASEGT.

This clone showed up just a few times. The CDR3 loop is CASSRQGVVQPQHF. CDR3 bases: TGTGCCAGCAGCCGACAGGGGGTGGTTCAGCCCCAGCATTTT. V gene TRBV28 combines with J gene TRBJ1-5; TRBD1 matches at 9 bases. Germline CDR1 is MDHEN and CDR2 is SYDVKM. After removal of 6 bases from V and 6 bases from J, the junction contained 6 bases not matched to a gene. There are 14 residues in the CDR3.

This chain connects TRBV14 to TRBJ2-1; D might be TRBD2 (5 bases). Trimming removed 0 bases from V and 12 bases from J, with 9 bases in between. Germline CDR1 SGHDN, CDR2 FVKESK. There are 12 residues in the CDR3. CDR3 coding DNA: TGTGCCAGCAGCCAAGATAGCGCGGCGCAGTTCTTC. Its protein is CASSQDSAAQFF.

The chain employs TRBV5-1 and TRBJ2-7; the match to TRBD2 covers 7 bases. The CDR3 contains 18 residues. Germline CDR1 SGHRS, CDR2 YFSETQ. The V gene end was trimmed by 0 bases and the J gene end by 7 bases; junction bases not matched to a gene: 19. The CDR3 DNA follows: TGCGCCAGCAGCTTGGAGGCTGGCGCGGGGGACCCCCTAGGGGAGCAGTACTTC. This encodes CASSLEAGAGDPLGEQYF.

The chain links TRBV6-1 to TRBJ2-3, with 9 bases fitting TRBD1. This CDR3 has 13 amino acids. Trimming cost V 6 bases and J 6 bases; bases outside gene matches: 4. Germline CDR1 is MNHNS and CDR2 is SASEGT. The CDR3 coding sequence is TGTGCCAGCAGAACAGGGGGCTCCGATACGCAGTATTTT. Translation gives CASRTGGSDTQYF.

This chain uses TRBV29-1 with TRBJ2-5; D is perhaps TRBD1 (5 bases). Trimming took off 4 bases at V and 5 bases at J, with 23 bases between the two ends. The germline CDR1 and CDR2 sequences are SQVTM and ANQGSEA. This CDR3 spans 16 amino acids. CDR3 sequence (DNA): TGCAGCGTTGTAGAAAAATCAGGGCCCCCAATTGAGACCCAGTACTTC. Protein sequence: CSVVEKSGPPIETQYF. Full variable domain (missing parts from reference TRBV29-1 and TRBJ2-5): SAVISQKPSRDICQRGTSLTIQCQVDSQVTMMFWYRQQPGQSLTLIATANQGSEATYESGFVIDKFPISRPNLTFSTLTVSNMSPEDSSIYLCSVVEKSGPPIETQYFGPGTRLLVL.

The chain uses TRBV2 and TRBJ2-3; D is uncertain. The CDR3 loop spans 15 amino acids. Trimming removed 2 bases at V and 2 bases at J, with 11 bases between. Germline V gene data show CDR1 as SNHLY and CDR2 as FYNNEI. The DNA for the CDR3 is TGTGCCAGCAGTGAAAACCATGAGCACACAGATACGCAGTATTTT. Translated: CASSENHEHTDTQYF.

This rearrangement joins TRBV2 to TRBJ2-1, with D perhaps TRBD2 (5 bases). Germline loops: CDR1 SNHLY, CDR2 FYNNEI. V dropped 5 bases and J dropped 5 bases, with 13 bases sitting between them. The CDR3 totals 14 residues. The CDR3 sequence is CASSREGADNEQFF. CDR3 DNA: TGTGCCAGCAGTCGAGAGGGAGCAGACAATGAGCAGTTCTTC.

The J gene is TRBJ2-7, the V gene TRBV5-1; D is unresolved. The germline V and J ends were trimmed by 0 bases and 4 bases, with 8 bases remaining between them. The CDR3 has 13 amino acids. Looked up from germline, CDR1 is SGHRS and CDR2 is YFSETQ. The CDR3 DNA reads TGCGCCAGCAGCTTGGCTGCGGATTACGAGCAGTACTTC. Translation gives CASSLAADYEQYF.

DNA of the CDR3: TGTGCCAGCAGGACAGGGGGGGATCAGCCCCAGCATTTT. Translating gives CASRTGGDQPQHF. V is TRBV6-6 and J is TRBJ1-5, with TRBD1 matching over 9 bases. V shed 6 bases and J 5 bases; nucleotides not matched to a gene: 2. The CDR3 consists of 13 residues. CDR1 is MNHNY and CDR2 is SVGAGI in the germline V gene (reference sequence).

The chain uses TRBV2 and TRBJ1-1, with a possible D match to TRBD1 (6 bases). The length of the CDR3 is 18 residues. Germline values: CDR1 SNHLY, CDR2 FYNNEI. Trimming shortened V by 9 bases and J by 1 base, and 27 bases separated the two germline ends. The CDR3 sequence is CASRTDADEGISNTEAFF. The CDR3 nucleotides read TGTGCCAGTAGGACAGACGCCGATGAGGGTATTTCGAACACTGAAGCTTTCTTT.

This chain's CDR3 is CASSLELGYTF. The CDR3, as DNA: TGTGCCAGCAGCTTAGAACTCGGCTACACCTTC. V is TRBV7-9 and J is TRBJ1-2; D is undetermined. Trimming stripped 1 base from V and 8 bases from J, with 5 bases between. Germline V CDR1 and CDR2: SEHNR, FQNEAQ (reference sequence). The CDR3 is made up of 11 amino acids.